These 31 T cell receptor beta chains originate from one sample sequenced in a study of technical replicates of blood from several donors. TCRdb keeps only in-frame clones here, not all; method: immunoSEQ multiplex PCR. This table holds approximately 51,000 clones, 90% to 95% found once. Input material: PBMCs. The receptors come from a human donor in good health. Some clones in this sample may be carry-over from other donors' samples.

J is TRBJ2-1 and V is TRBV7-6; no clear D gene. Germline V CDR1 and CDR2: SGHVS, FNYEAQ. V was pared by 6 bases and J by 7 bases, with 7 bases between. The CDR3 sequence is 11 residues long. CDR3 residues: CASSSPNEQFF. CDR3 nucleotide sequence: TGTGCCAGCAGTTCCCCTAATGAGCAGTTCTTC.

This sequence joins TRBV11-2 and TRBJ2-2, with D possibly being TRBD2 (6 bases). Germline CDR1 is SGHAT and CDR2 is FQNNGV. The CDR3 is 15 residues long. Trimming removed 1 base from V and 4 bases from J, with 10 bases in between. CDR3 sequence (DNA): TGTGCCAGCAGCTTAGGCACTAGCAGCACCGGGGAGCTGTTTTTT. Protein product: CASSLGTSSTGELFF.

This clone came up once. This chain connects TRBV7-9 to TRBJ1-1; maybe TRBD1 (5 bases). Germline V gene lookup returns CDR1 SEHNR and CDR2 FQNEAQ (reference sequence). The CDR3 extends over 16 amino acids. The germline V and J ends were trimmed by 2 bases and 1 base, with 14 bases remaining between them. CDR3 in amino acids: CASSLLGLVGNTEAFF. CDR3 DNA sequence: TGTGCCAGCAGCTTATTGGGACTGGTGGGGAACACTGAAGCTTTCTTT.

The V gene is TRBV6-1, the J gene TRBJ1-3; 8 bases match TRBD1. V gave up 6 bases and J gave up 1 base; unmatched junction bases: 5. Germline V gene lookup returns CDR1 MNHNS and CDR2 SASEGT. The CDR3 is made up of 15 amino acids. The DNA of the CDR3 is TGTGCCAGCAGAGACAGGGGAGGGTCTGGAAACACCATATATTTT. This codes for CASRDRGGSGNTIYF.

This chain connects TRBV5-6 to TRBJ2-3; D remains unclear. The CDR3 consists of 11 residues. Trimming left V 4 bases short and J 2 bases short, with 2 bases between. The germline V gene encodes CDR1 SGHDT and CDR2 YYEEEE. The CDR3 sequence is CASSHTDTQYF. CDR3 bases: TGTGCCAGCAGCCACACAGATACGCAGTATTTT.

The rearrangement links TRBV6-6 to TRBJ2-5; 7 positions match TRBD2. The CDR3 sequence is 15 residues long. With 4 bases clipped from V and 5 bases from J, the junction kept 10 bases outside the gene matches. The V gene's germline CDR1 is MNHNY and CDR2 SVGAGI (reference sequence). CDR3: CASSSPFPGRETQYF. Here the CDR3 DNA reads TGTGCCAGCAGTTCTCCCTTTCCCGGGAGGGAGACCCAGTACTTC.

CDR3 amino acids: CASSEAKLAGGFNEQFF. The CDR3 coding sequence is TGTGCCAGCAGTGAGGCAAAACTAGCGGGAGGGTTCAATGAGCAGTTCTTC. V gene TRBV2 combines with J gene TRBJ2-1, with 13 bases aligning to TRBD2. V was pared by 3 bases and J by 6 bases, with 8 bases of the junction left unmatched. The CDR3 spans 17 residues. CDR1 SNHLY and CDR2 FYNNEI come from the germline V gene.

A few counts support this clone. The chain combines TRBV11-3 with TRBJ2-2; D unresolved. V was pared by 5 bases and J by 5 bases, with 3 bases between. This CDR3 is built from 11 residues. Per the germline V gene, CDR1 is SGHNT and CDR2 is YENEEA. CDR3 bases: TGTGCCAGCAGCCTAACCGGGGAGCTGTTTTTT. This encodes CASSLTGELFF.

The chain is built from TRBV15 and TRBJ1-1; D gene ambiguous. V dropped 1 base and J dropped 7 bases, with 10 bases sitting between them. The germline gives CDR1 LNHNV, CDR2 YYDKDF (reference sequence). CDR3 length: 13 amino acids. The DNA of the CDR3 is TGTGCCACCAGCAGAGGTTTGACAAGTGAAGCTTTCTTT. It is translated as CATSRGLTSEAFF.

The chain is built from TRBV28 and TRBJ2-3; 13 nucleotides line up with TRBD2. The CDR3 contains 16 residues. J was trimmed by 6 bases and V by 5 bases; bases with no gene match: 8. Germline values: CDR1 MDHEN, CDR2 SYDVKM. This chain's CDR3 is CASSPTSGRAGDTQYF. The CDR3 DNA is TGTGCCAGCAGTCCCACTAGCGGGAGGGCGGGGGATACGCAGTATTTT.

This chain joins TRBV15 and TRBJ2-5; 7 positions match TRBD2. This CDR3 spans 14 amino acids. V shed 6 bases, J shed 2 bases, and the junction held 6 bases outside the gene matches. Germline V gene data show CDR1 as LNHNV and CDR2 as YYDKDF (reference sequence). CDR3 nucleotides: TGTGCCACCAGGATAGCGGGCGCACAAGAGACCCAGTACTTC. Translated, it gives CATRIAGAQETQYF.

J is TRBJ1-3 and V is TRBV15, with D tentatively TRBD1 (5 bases). Trimming pared 0 bases from V and 9 bases from J, leaving 15 bases between. There are 15 residues in the CDR3. Germline CDR1 reads LNHNV; CDR2 reads YYDKDF (reference sequence). DNA of the CDR3: TGTGCCACCAGCAGAGATCCCGGACCTCAGGGCACCATATATTTT. Translated, it gives CATSRDPGPQGTIYF.

This clone was counted a few times. The chain carries TRBV4-1 and TRBJ2-1; 7 positions agree with TRBD1. The germline V gene has CDR1 MGHRA and CDR2 YSYEKL. Trimming removed 1 base from V and 1 base from J; junction bases left unmatched: 1. CDR3 length equals 15 residues. CDR3 amino acids: CASSQVQGSYNEQFF. The DNA of the CDR3 is TGCGCCAGCAGCCAAGTACAGGGGTCCTACAATGAGCAGTTCTTC.

The J gene is TRBJ2-3, the V gene TRBV29-1, with D unresolved. The CDR3 covers 10 residues. The germline V gene encodes CDR1 SQVTM and CDR2 ANQGSEA. Trimming took off 5 bases at V and 6 bases at J, with 6 bases between the two ends. The CDR3 nucleotides read TGCAGCGTTCCCATTGATACGCAGTATTTT. Translated: CSVPIDTQYF.

The chain couples TRBV25-1 to TRBJ1-4; 9 bases match TRBD1. Germline V CDR1 and CDR2: MGHDK, SYGVNS. Unmatched junction bases numbered 6, after V lost 3 bases and J lost 7 bases. The CDR3 spans 15 residues. The CDR3 region is CASSDLGTGPEKLFF. CDR3 sequence (DNA): TGTGCCAGCAGTGACCTTGGGACAGGGCCTGAAAAACTGTTTTTT. Full variable domain (remainder filled in from reference TRBV25-1 and TRBJ1-4): EADIYQTPRYLVIGTGKKITLECSQTMGHDKMYWYQQDPGMELHLIHYSYGVNSTEKGDLSSESTVSRIRTEHFPLTLESARPSHTSQYLCASSDLGTGPEKLFFGSGTQLSVL.

The DNA of the CDR3 is TGTGCCAGCAGCCAAAGCCTAGCGGGAGGTGGGGGGACCCAGTACTTC. Encoded protein: CASSQSLAGGGGTQYF. This chain links TRBV7-2 with TRBJ2-5, with 11 nucleotides matching TRBD2. CDR1 and CDR2 from the germline V gene are SGHTA and FQGNSA. This CDR3 has 16 amino acids. Germline trimming cut 5 bases from V and 7 bases from J; bases unmatched to any gene: 12.

This rearrangement joins TRBV27 to TRBJ1-2; tentatively, D is TRBD1 (5 bases). This CDR3 has 15 residues. Germline CDR1 and CDR2: MNHEY and SMNVEV (reference sequence). The germline V and J ends were trimmed by 6 bases and 3 bases, with 17 bases remaining between them. CDR3 bases: TGTGCCAGCAGGACGACAGTGTCATCTCACTATGGCTACACCTTC. Translating gives CASRTTVSSHYGYTF.

The chain employs TRBV18 and TRBJ2-1; D possibly corresponds to TRBD2 (6 bases). Germline CDR1 is KGHSH and CDR2 is LQKENI. V gave up 1 base and J gave up 8 bases, with 21 bases separating them. This CDR3 has 17 amino acids. The CDR3: CASSPHKERAPGDEQFF. The CDR3 DNA reads TGTGCCAGCTCACCACACAAAGAGCGGGCCCCCGGGGATGAGCAGTTCTTC.

The chain recombines TRBV6-1 with TRBJ2-1, with D possibly matching TRBD2 (5 bases). V lost 6 bases and J 6 bases, leaving 9 bases between the germline ends. CDR3 length: 12 residues. Looked up from germline, CDR1 is MNHNS and CDR2 is SASEGT. The CDR3 DNA follows: TGTGCCAGCAGCTGGACTGGCAATGAGCAGTTCTTC. It translates to CASSWTGNEQFF.

This clone was counted a single time. V and J are TRBV5-1 and TRBJ2-7; D call uncertain. This CDR3 is built from 16 residues. Germline V gene lookup returns CDR1 SGHRS and CDR2 YFSETQ. Trimming shortened V by 5 bases and J by 1 base, and 19 bases separated the two germline ends. Written as DNA, the CDR3 is TGCGCCAGCAGGTACGCAGGTGGCCCTGGGTCCTACGAGCAGTACTTC. This codes for CASRYAGGPGSYEQYF.

The gene calls are TRBV7-2 and TRBJ2-1; TRBD2 aligns across 9 bases. The junction had 7 bases not matched to a gene; V was cut back by 2 bases and J by 2 bases. The CDR3 extends over 17 amino acids. Germline CDR1 and CDR2: SGHTA and FQGNSA. CDR3 nucleotide sequence: TGTGCCAGCAGCTTATGGTTAGCGGGAGACACCTACAATGAGCAGTTCTTC. Its translation is CASSLWLAGDTYNEQFF. The full variable domain, in which reference TRBV7-2 and TRBJ2-1 provide the parts outside the CDR3, is GAGVSQSPSNKVTEKGKDVELRCDPISGHTALYWYRQSLGQGLEFLIYFQGNSAPDKSGLPSDRFSAERTGGSVSTLTIQRTQQEDSAVYLCASSLWLAGDTYNEQFFGPGTRLTVL.

V gene TRBV5-1 combines with J gene TRBJ1-2; D gene ambiguous. The germline V gene has CDR1 SGHRS and CDR2 YFSETQ. The CDR3 has 12 amino acids. V lost 0 bases and J 7 bases, leaving 7 bases between the germline ends. The CDR3 sequence: CASSLDVGGYTF. CDR3 sequence (DNA): TGCGCCAGCAGCTTGGACGTCGGTGGCTACACCTTC.

The chain carries TRBV29-1 and TRBJ2-5; a possible D gene is TRBD1 (6 bases). Germline CDR1 is SQVTM and CDR2 is ANQGSEA. Trimming took off 4 bases at V and 1 base at J, with 16 bases between the two ends. The CDR3 runs to 15 residues. DNA for the CDR3: TGCAGCGTTGGGGTCCTCGGGACACCCCAAGAGACCCAGTACTTC. Translated: CSVGVLGTPQETQYF. Full variable domain (rest looked up from reference TRBV29-1 and TRBJ2-5): SAVISQKPSRDICQRGTSLTIQCQVDSQVTMMFWYRQQPGQSLTLIATANQGSEATYESGFVIDKFPISRPNLTFSTLTVSNMSPEDSSIYLCSVGVLGTPQETQYFGPGTRLLVL.

This clone was recorded a few times. V gene TRBV19 combines with J gene TRBJ1-5, with D perhaps TRBD1 (6 bases). Trimming pared 7 bases from V and 3 bases from J, leaving 13 bases between. The germline V gene encodes CDR1 LNHDA and CDR2 SQIVND (reference sequence). This CDR3 has 14 amino acids. CDR3 loop: CASTQGQFNQPQHF. The DNA of the CDR3 is TGTGCCAGTACCCAGGGGCAGTTCAATCAGCCCCAGCATTTT.

The V call is TRBV4-1, the J call TRBJ1-1; 9 bases fit TRBD1. There are 15 residues in the CDR3. J was trimmed by 7 bases and V by 3 bases; bases with no gene match: 9. In germline, CDR1 is MGHRA, CDR2 YSYEKL. As DNA, the CDR3 is TGCGCCAGCAGCCAGGGAGGGACAGGGCCTGGTGAAGCTTTCTTT. Its translation is CASSQGGTGPGEAFF.

The rearrangement joins TRBV2 to TRBJ1-6; D may be TRBD1 (6 bases). CDR3 length: 15 amino acids. The germline CDR1 and CDR2 sequences are SNHLY and FYNNEI. V was pared by 5 bases and J by 2 bases, with 10 bases between. The CDR3 coding sequence is TGTGCCAGCAGTCCACAGGGACCCTATAATTCACCCCTCCACTTT. Protein: CASSPQGPYNSPLHF.

To note about this clone: In this CDR3 the conserved last residue, phenylalanine or tryptophan, is missing, so a read error is likely. The DNA is omitted, as the CDR3 cannot be located on it reliably, and the CDR3 follows TCRdb's listing. The chain is built from TRBV7-9 and TRBJ2-4; TRBD2, the D gene given by the table, was not confirmed from the DNA. The CDR3 has 12 amino acids, counting both end residues. Germline CDR1 is SEHNR and CDR2 is FQNEAQ (reference sequence). The CDR3 loop reads CASSSEGLGFGL.

The chain recombines TRBV11-2 with TRBJ2-3; no firm D call. Trimming took 5 bases from V and 2 from J, leaving 5 bases between them. Per the germline V gene, CDR1 is SGHAT and CDR2 is FQNNGV. This CDR3 contains 12 residues. Written as DNA, the CDR3 is TGTGCCAGCAGCCATTTCACAGATACGCAGTATTTT. It codes for CASSHFTDTQYF.

The chain recombines TRBV9 with TRBJ2-5, with 7 bases fitting TRBD2. This CDR3 is built from 16 residues. CDR1 is SGDLS, CDR2 YYNGEE, per germline. The J segment lost 7 bases and the V segment lost 3 bases, leaving 15 bases of the junction unmatched. The CDR3 DNA reads as TGTGCCAGCAGCGGGTCCGGGACTACAACTGGTCCGACCCAGTACTTC. Translation: CASSGSGTTTGPTQYF. Full variable domain (outside the CDR3, taken from reference TRBV9 and TRBJ2-5): DSGVTQTPKHLITATGQRVTLRCSPRSGDLSVYWYQQSLDQGLQFLIQYYNGEERAKGNILERFSAQQFPDLHSELNLSSLELGDSALYFCASSGSGTTTGPTQYFGPGTRLLVL.

In this sample, this clone turned up once. The V gene is TRBV5-6, the J gene TRBJ2-6; tentatively, D is TRBD2 (5 bases). Germline V gene data show CDR1 as SGHDT and CDR2 as YYEEEE. V lost 1 base to trimming and J lost 5 bases, with 10 bases between them. CDR3 length: 15 amino acids. The CDR3 DNA reads TGTGCCAGCAGCTTGCCGGGGAGCCGGGCCAACGTCCTGACTTTC. Protein sequence: CASSLPGSRANVLTF.

The V gene is TRBV5-1, the J gene TRBJ2-5; 10 bases match TRBD2. From germline, CDR1 is SGHRS and CDR2 YFSETQ. The CDR3 extends over 20 amino acids. Trimming removed 0 bases from V and 6 bases from J; junction bases left unmatched: 20. The CDR3 sequence is CASSLAVTSGGAPPVKTQYF. CDR3 coding DNA: TGCGCCAGCAGCTTGGCGGTAACCAGCGGGGGGGCTCCGCCGGTGAAGACCCAGTACTTC. The complete variable domain, with remaining parts taken from reference TRBV5-1 and TRBJ2-5, reads KAGVTQTPRYLIKTRGQQVTLSCSPISGHRSVSWYQQTPGQGLQFLFEYFSETQRNKGNFPGRFSGRQFSNSRSEMNVSTLELGDSALYLCASSLAVTSGGAPPVKTQYFGPGTRLLVL.